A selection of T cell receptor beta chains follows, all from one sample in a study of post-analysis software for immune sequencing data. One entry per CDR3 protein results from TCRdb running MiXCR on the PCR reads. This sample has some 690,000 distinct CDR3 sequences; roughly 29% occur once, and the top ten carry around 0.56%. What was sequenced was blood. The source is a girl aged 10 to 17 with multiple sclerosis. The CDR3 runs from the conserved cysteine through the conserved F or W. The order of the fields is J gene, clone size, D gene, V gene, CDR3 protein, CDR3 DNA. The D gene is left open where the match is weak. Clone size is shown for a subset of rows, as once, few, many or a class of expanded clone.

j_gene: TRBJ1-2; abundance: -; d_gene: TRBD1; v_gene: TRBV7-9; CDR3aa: CASSTRDRGREANYGYTF; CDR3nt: TGTGCCAGCAGCACGCGGGACAGGGGGCGAGAAGCTAACTATGGCTACACCTTC
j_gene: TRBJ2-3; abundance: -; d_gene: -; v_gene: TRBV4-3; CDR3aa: CASSQESRRTDTQYF; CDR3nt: TGCGCCAGCAGCCAAGAATCCAGGAGGACAGATACGCAGTATTTT
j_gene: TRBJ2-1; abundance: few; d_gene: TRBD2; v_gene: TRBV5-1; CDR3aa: CASSPRDEVAGGPVAYNEQFF; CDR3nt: TGCGCCAGCAGCCCAAGGGATGAGGTAGCGGGAGGCCCTGTGGCCTACAATGAGCAGTTCTTC
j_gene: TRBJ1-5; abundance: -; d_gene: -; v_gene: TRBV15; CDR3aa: CATSSHGGGPRSQPQHF; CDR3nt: TGTGCCACCAGCAGTCACGGGGGGGGCCCCCGGTCTCAGCCCCAGCATTTT
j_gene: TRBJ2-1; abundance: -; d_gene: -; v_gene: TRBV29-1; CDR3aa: CSVERASGWDNEQFF; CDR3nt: TGCAGCGTTGAAAGGGCCAGCGGGTGGGACAATGAGCAGTTCTTC
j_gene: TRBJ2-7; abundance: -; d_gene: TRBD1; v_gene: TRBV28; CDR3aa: CASSRGQYSYEQYF; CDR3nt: TGTGCCAGCAGCCGGGGACAGTACTCCTACGAGCAGTACTTC
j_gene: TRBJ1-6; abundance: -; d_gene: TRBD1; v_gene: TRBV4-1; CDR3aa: CASSQAGGQGVGSYNSPLHF; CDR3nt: TGCGCCAGCAGCCAAGCCGGGGGACAGGGCGTTGGATCCTATAATTCACCCCTCCACTTT
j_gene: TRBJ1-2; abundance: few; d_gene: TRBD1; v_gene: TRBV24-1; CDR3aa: CATSDFRTGAYGYTF; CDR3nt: TGTGCCACCAGTGATTTTAGGACAGGGGCCTATGGCTACACCTTC
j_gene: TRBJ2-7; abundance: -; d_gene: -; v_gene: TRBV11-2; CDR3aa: CASSLVPGGVREQYF; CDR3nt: TGTGCCAGCAGCTTAGTTCCGGGTGGAGTGCGTGAGCAGTACTTC
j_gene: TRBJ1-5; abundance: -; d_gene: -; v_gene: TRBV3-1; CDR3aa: CASSQESPPSNQPQHF; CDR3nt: TGTGCCAGCAGCCAAGAGAGTCCCCCCAGCAATCAGCCCCAGCATTTT
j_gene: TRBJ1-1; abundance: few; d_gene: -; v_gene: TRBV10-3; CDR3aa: CAISETDMNTEAFF; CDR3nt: TGTGCCATCAGTGAAACGGACATGAACACTGAAGCTTTCTTT
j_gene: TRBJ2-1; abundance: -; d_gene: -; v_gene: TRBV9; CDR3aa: CASSGPGSYNEQFF; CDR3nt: TGTGCCAGCAGCGGGCCGGGGTCCTACAATGAGCAGTTCTTC
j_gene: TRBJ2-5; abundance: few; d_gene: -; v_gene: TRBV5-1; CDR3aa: CASSLDGFKQETQYF; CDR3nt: TGCGCCAGCAGCTTGGACGGATTCAAACAAGAGACCCAGTACTTC
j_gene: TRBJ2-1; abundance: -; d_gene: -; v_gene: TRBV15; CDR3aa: CATSAGRGEQFF; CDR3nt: TGTGCCACCAGCGCGGGCCGGGGTGAGCAGTTCTTC
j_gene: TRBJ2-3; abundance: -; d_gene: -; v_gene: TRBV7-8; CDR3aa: CASSLGIRTDTQYF; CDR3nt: TGTGCCAGCAGCTTAGGCATTCGCACAGATACGCAGTATTTT
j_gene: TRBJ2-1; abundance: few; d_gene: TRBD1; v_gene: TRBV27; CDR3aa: CASRGAGQVYEQFF; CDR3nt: TGTGCCAGCAGGGGGGCTGGACAGGTCTATGAGCAGTTCTTC
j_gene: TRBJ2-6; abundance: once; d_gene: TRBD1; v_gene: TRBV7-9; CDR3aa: CASSYRRTGRGKSGANVLTF; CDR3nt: TGTGCCAGCAGCTACCGTCGGACAGGGCGAGGTAAATCTGGGGCCAACGTCCTGACTTTC
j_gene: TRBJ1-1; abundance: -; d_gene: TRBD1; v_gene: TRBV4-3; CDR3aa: CASSVQGANTEAFF; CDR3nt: TGCGCCAGCAGCGTACAGGGGGCGAACACTGAAGCTTTCTTT
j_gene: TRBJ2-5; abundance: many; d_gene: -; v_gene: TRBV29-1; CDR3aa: CSVAGGTPRETQYF; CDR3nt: TGCAGCGTTGCTGGCGGAACCCCCCGGGAGACCCAGTACTTC
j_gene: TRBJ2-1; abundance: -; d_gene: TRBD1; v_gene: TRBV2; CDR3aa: CASSAQGATEQFF; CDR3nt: TGTGCCAGCAGTGCACAGGGGGCAACTGAGCAGTTCTTC
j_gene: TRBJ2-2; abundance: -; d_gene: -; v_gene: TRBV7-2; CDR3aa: CASSLALGNTGELFF; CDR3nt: TGTGCCAGCAGCTTAGCGTTGGGGAACACCGGGGAGCTGTTTTTT
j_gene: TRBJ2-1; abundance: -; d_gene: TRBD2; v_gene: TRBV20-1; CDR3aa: CSARDSFRASGTYEQFF; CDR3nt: TGCAGTGCTAGAGATAGTTTCAGGGCTAGCGGCACCTATGAGCAGTTCTTC
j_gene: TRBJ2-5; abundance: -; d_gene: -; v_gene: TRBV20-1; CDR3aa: CSARDPRVPRETQYF; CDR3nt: TGCAGTGCTAGAGATCCCCGGGTGCCCCGAGAGACCCAGTACTTC
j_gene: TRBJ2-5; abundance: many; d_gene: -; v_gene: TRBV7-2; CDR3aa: CASSLARASETQYF; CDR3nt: TGTGCCAGCAGCTTAGCGCGAGCCTCGGAGACCCAGTACTTC
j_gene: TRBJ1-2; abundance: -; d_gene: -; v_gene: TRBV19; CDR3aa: CASGTGGYTF; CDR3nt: TGTGCCAGCGGTACAGGGGGCTACACCTTC
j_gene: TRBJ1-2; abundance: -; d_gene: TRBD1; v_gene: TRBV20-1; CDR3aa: CSARENGDSRNYGYTF; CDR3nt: TGCAGTGCTAGAGAAAATGGGGACAGTCGTAACTATGGCTACACCTTC
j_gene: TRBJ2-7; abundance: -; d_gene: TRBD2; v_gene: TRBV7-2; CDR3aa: CASSLGGAGGRYEQYF; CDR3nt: TGTGCCAGCAGCTTAGGGGGGGCGGGAGGTAGGTACGAGCAGTACTTC
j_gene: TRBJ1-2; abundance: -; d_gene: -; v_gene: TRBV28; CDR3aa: CASSSSYGDGYTF; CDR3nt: TGTGCCAGCAGTTCCTCTTACGGGGATGGCTACACCTTC
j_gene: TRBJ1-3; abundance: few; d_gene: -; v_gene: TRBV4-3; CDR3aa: CASSQDPGYSGNTIYF; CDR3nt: TGCGCCAGCAGCCAAGATCCGGGGTACTCTGGAAACACCATATATTTT
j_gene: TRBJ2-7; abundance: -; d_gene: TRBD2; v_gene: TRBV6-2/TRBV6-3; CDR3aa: CASSYSEGQRLAASYEQYF; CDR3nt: TGTGCCAGCAGTTACTCGGAGGGACAGAGACTAGCGGCCTCCTACGAGCAGTACTTC
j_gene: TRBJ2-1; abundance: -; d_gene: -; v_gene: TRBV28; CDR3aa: CASSPLRDFKAISSYNEQFF; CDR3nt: TGTGCCAGCAGCCCCCTTAGGGATTTTAAGGCGATTAGCTCCTACAATGAGCAGTTCTTC
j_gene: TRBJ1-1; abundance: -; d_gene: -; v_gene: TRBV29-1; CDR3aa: CSVGGGNIEAFF; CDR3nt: TGCAGCGTCGGAGGGGGGAACATTGAAGCTTTCTTT
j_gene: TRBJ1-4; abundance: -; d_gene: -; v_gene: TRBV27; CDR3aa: CASRITYDPATNEELFF; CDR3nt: TGTGCCAGCAGAATTACATACGACCCTGCAACTAATGAAGAACTGTTTTTT
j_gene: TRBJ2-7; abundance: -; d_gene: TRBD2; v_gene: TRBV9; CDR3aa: CASSGNRGGGSPYEQYF; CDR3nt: TGTGCCAGCAGCGGAAACCGGGGAGGCGGGAGCCCCTACGAGCAGTACTTC
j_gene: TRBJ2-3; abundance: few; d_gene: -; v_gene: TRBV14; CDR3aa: CASSQVPPRYTQYF; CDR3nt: TGTGCCAGCAGCCAAGTCCCACCCCGATATACGCAGTATTTT
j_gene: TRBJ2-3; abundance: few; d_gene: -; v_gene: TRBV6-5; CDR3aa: CASSYSGPMQDTQYF; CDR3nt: TGTGCCAGCAGTTACTCAGGACCTATGCAGGATACGCAGTATTTT
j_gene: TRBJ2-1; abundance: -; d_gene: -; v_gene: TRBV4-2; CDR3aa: CASSQDPSREQFF; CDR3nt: TGTGCCAGCAGCCAAGATCCCTCCCGTGAGCAGTTCTTC
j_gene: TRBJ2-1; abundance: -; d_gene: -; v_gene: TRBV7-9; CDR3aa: CASSGGRAGYNEQFF; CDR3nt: TGTGCCAGCAGCGGGGGTAGGGCGGGTTACAATGAGCAGTTCTTC
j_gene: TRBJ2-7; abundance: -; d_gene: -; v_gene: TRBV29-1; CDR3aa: CSVDTWGSYEQYF; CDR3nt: TGCAGCGTAGATACCTGGGGCTCCTACGAGCAGTACTTC
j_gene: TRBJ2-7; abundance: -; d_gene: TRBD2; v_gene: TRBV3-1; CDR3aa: CASSPGGSHYEQYF; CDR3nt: TGTGCCAGCAGCCCGGGAGGGTCCCATTACGAGCAGTACTTC